One and the same sample provided the 16 T cell receptor beta chains below, sequenced in a study of tumor-infiltrating lymphocytes in primary liver carcinoma (dated by TCRdb to 2016 to 2017). The sequencing machine was an Illumina HiSeq 2500. Starting from 500 to 650 ng total RNA, TCRbeta-specific cDNA was produced by reverse transcription with a constant-region primer and ProtoScript II reverse transcriptase. Construction of the TCRbeta libraries relied on three nested rounds of multiplex PCR, following a slightly modified ARM-PCR procedure. Each of the first two PCR rounds ran for approximately 11 cycles using multiplex TRBV1-TRBV30 forward primers together with a Cbeta reverse primer. The public reads were reanalyzed by TCRdb: fastp trimming at Q25, MiXCR alignment, in-frame beta chains only. Rows merge per CDR3 protein into single entries with the most common DNA and genes. This sample holds around 190,000 distinct CDR3 sequences; approximately 80% were observed only once. Roughly 20% of the sample comes from the top ten.

Without any cell sorting, total RNA and DNA were extracted together from 20-30 mg of bulk tissue using the AllPrep DNA/RNA mini kit. The specimen sequenced was tumor tissue from primary liver carcinoma. The receptors stem from a man in his forties with primary liver carcinoma and hepatitis B virus infection.

Points on this clonotype: The junction departs from germline at one end; a sequencing error may be responsible. The chain couples TRBV6-1 to TRBJ2-7; 11 bases are a match to TRBD1. The CDR3 is 16 amino acids. Per germline, CDR1 MNHNS and CDR2 SASEGT. The CDR3 loop reads CVSIPQPGQGDYEQYF. CDR3 in DNA: TGTGTCAGCATCCCTCAACCGGGACAGGGGGATTACGAGCAGTACTTC.

This clonotype was recorded once. The junction differs from germline at one of its ends, possibly a read error. V and J are TRBV24-1 and TRBJ2-1; 9 bases fit TRBD2. Germline CDR1 KGHDR, CDR2 SFDVKD. The CDR3 sequence is 16 residues long. CDR3 loop: CAISDVTSGPLNEQFF. For the CDR3, the DNA is TGTGCCATCAGTGATGTGACTAGCGGACCTCTTAATGAGCAGTTCTTC.

To note about this clonotype: An end of the junction does not agree with germline; a read error may underlie this. The chain has TRBV4-3 and TRBJ2-7; possibly TRBD1 or TRBD2 for D (6 bases each). CDR3 length equals 15 residues. Germline CDR1 is LGHNA and CDR2 is YSLEER. The CDR3 is CAISQDRGVGDERYF. The CDR3 DNA reads as TGCGCCATCAGCCAAGATAGGGGGGTGGGAGACGAGCGGTACTTC.

Concerning this clonotype: At one end the junction does not follow the germline gene, possibly because of a read error. This chain joins TRBV5-4 and TRBJ2-3, with 10 bases that match TRBD2. Germline-derived CDR1 and CDR2 are SGHNT and YYREEE (reference sequence). This CDR3 spans 17 amino acids. This CDR3 is CVSSPGTSEIAQDTQYF. DNA of the CDR3: TGTGTCAGCAGCCCGGGGACTAGCGAGATAGCTCAGGATACGCAGTATTTT.

A word on this clonotype: A much larger clone is a single base away; this may be a read error. V gene TRBV28 combines with J gene TRBJ2-7; D not resolved. The CDR3 loop spans 14 amino acids. The V gene lost 5 bases and the J gene lost 2 bases, with 13 bases spanning the gap. In germline, CDR1 is MDHEN, CDR2 SYDVKM. CDR3 in DNA: TGTGCCAGCAGTAGATCCCTTGGGGCCTACGAGCAGTACTTC. Translation gives CASSRSLGAYEQYF.

For this clonotype: It is likely a read error, because the conserved phenylalanine at the end of the CDR3 is missing. The V and J genes are TRBV5-1 and TRBJ2-3; 10 nucleotides line up with TRBD1. The CDR3 has 15 amino acids. CDR1 and CDR2 (germline): SGHRS, YFSETQ. The CDR3 region has the DNA TGCGCCAGCAGCGGGACAGGGGAGGGCACAGATACTCAGTATATT. It codes for CASSGTGEGTDTQYI.

Comment on this clonotype: One end of the junction does not line up with germline, which may come from a read error. This chain links TRBV29-1 with TRBJ1-1; D call uncertain. Per germline, CDR1 SQVTM and CDR2 ANQGSEA. This CDR3 has 13 residues. DNA for the CDR3: TGCAGCGTTGGCGCCCAACTGAACATTGAAGCTTTCTTT. This codes for CSVGAQLNIEAFF. The full variable domain, rest sourced from reference TRBV29-1 and TRBJ1-1, is SAVISQKPSRDICQRGTSLTIQCQVDSQVTMMFWYRQQPGQSLTLIATANQGSEATYESGFVIDKFPISRPNLTFSTLTVSNMSPEDSSIYLCSVGAQLNIEAFFGQGTRLTVV.

This clonotype came up a few times. Germline is not matched at one junction end, which may reflect a read error. This chain links TRBV28 with TRBJ1-1; TRBD1 is a possible D gene (5 bases). There are 15 residues in the CDR3. Germline V gene data show CDR1 as MDHEN and CDR2 as SYDVKM. The CDR3 loop is CASSLSANRRTVAFF. CDR3 sequence (DNA): TGTGCCAGCAGTTTATCTGCTAACAGGAGGACTGTAGCTTTCTTT.

J is TRBJ1-4 and V is TRBV12-3 or TRBV12-4; D unclear. The CDR3 is made up of 12 amino acids. Trimming left V 9 bases short and J 5 bases short, with 10 bases between. In DNA, the CDR3 is TGTGCCAGGACTTATATAAATGAAAAACTGTTTTTT. Its protein is CARTYINEKLFF.

Of note for this clonotype: The CDR3 does not end in the conserved phenylalanine or tryptophan, so this is likely a read error. The chain combines TRBV4-1 with TRBJ2-7, with 7 bases matching TRBD1. Unmatched junction bases numbered 4, after V lost 1 base and J lost 4 bases. This CDR3 is 14 amino acids long. The V gene's germline CDR1 is MGHRA and CDR2 YSYEKL. CDR3 in amino acids: CASSQGRQGYEQYI. The CDR3 nucleotides read TGCGCCAGCAGCCAAGGTAGACAGGGATACGAGCAGTACATC.

To note about this clonotype: Compared with germline, one end of the junction differs, possibly owing to a read error. For the CDR3, the DNA is TGCGTCAGCAGCTTACGATGGACGAGGGAAAACGAGCAGTACTTC. Its protein product is CVSSLRWTRENEQYF. The chain uses TRBV11-1 and TRBJ2-7; D perhaps matches TRBD2 (5 bases). The CDR3 sequence is 15 residues long. CDR1 is SGHAT and CDR2 is FQDESV in the germline V gene (reference sequence).

With respect to this clonotype: At one boundary the junction diverges from the germline segment, which might be a read error. The chain has TRBV5-4 and TRBJ2-1, with D possibly TRBD1 on 5 matching bases. CDR3 length equals 13 residues. From germline, CDR1 is SGHNT and CDR2 YYREEE (reference sequence). The CDR3 is CASSLGESNEQSF. The CDR3 DNA is TGTGCCAGCAGCTTAGGGGAAAGCAATGAGCAGTCCTTC.

As concerns this clonotype: Its ends do not fully match the called genes, so a read error is possible. The V call is TRBV14, the J call TRBJ2-3; a possible D gene is TRBD1 (6 bases). Germline values: CDR1 SGHDN, CDR2 FVKESK. This CDR3 is 13 amino acids long. The CDR3 loop reads CASSRGHTDTQYF. The CDR3 DNA reads as TGTGCCAGCAGCCGGGGACACACAGATACACAGTATTTT.

A word on this clonotype: Likely a read error: the CDR3 ends without its conserved phenylalanine or tryptophan. The rearrangement links TRBV7-8 to TRBJ2-7; D unresolved. Germline loops: CDR1 SGHVS, CDR2 FQNEAQ. The CDR3 sequence is 14 residues long. The CDR3 sequence is CAISLSGSSYEQYL. In nucleotides, the CDR3 is TGTGCCATCAGCTTATCGGGTTCTTCATACGAGCAGTACTTA.

The rearrangement uses TRBV11-2 and TRBJ1-4; D possibly corresponds to TRBD1 (6 bases). The CDR3 spans 15 residues. CDR1 SGHAT and CDR2 FQNNGV come from the germline V gene. Trimming removed 5 bases from V and 14 bases from J, with 24 bases in between. CDR3 sequence reads: CASSKLGAGNVKLFF. The DNA for the CDR3 is TGTGCCAGCAGCAAGCTGGGGGCGGGAAATGTAAAGCTGTTTTTT.

This clonotype was seen a single time. An end of the junction differs from the germline gene, which may be a read error. The J gene is TRBJ1-1, the V gene TRBV29-1; 7 bases match TRBD1. The germline V gene has CDR1 SQVTM and CDR2 ANQGSEA. CDR3 size: 14 residues. CDR3 sequence (DNA): TGCAGCGTCAACAGGGGCGGGATGAACATTGAAGTTTTCTTT. Amino acid sequence: CSVNRGGMNIEVFF.